This T cell receptor beta chain was sequenced in a study of tumor and adjacent non-tumor tissue in lung cancer. Study-level findings and limits: Tumor tissue had significantly higher TCR diversity than normal lung.

V gave up 7 bases and J gave up 3 bases, with 19 bases separating them. The CDR3 is 15 residues long. CDR1 is MNHEY, CDR2 SVGEGT, per germline. The template was RNA from unsorted bulk tissue. The normal lung tissue was taken more than 3 cm from the tumor edge. Worth noting for this clonotype: Its cognate antigen is unknown. A much bigger clone sits one base away, suggesting this may be a read error.

The library came from three nested PCR rounds adapted from ARM-PCR protocols. TCRdb re-called the multiplex PCR reads with MiXCR, one entry per CDR3 protein. The sample lists about 75,000 distinct CDR3 sequences, under 70% occurring once. The chain is built from TRBV6-2 or TRBV6-3 and TRBJ2-7, with a weak D call TRBD2 (5 bases). The sequenced sample consisted of distant non-tumor lung tissue. The sequence came from a woman between 50 and 59 years old with non-small cell lung cancer. The CDR3 DNA reads TGTGCCAGCATTAAGTCAGTAGCGAAAGACTACGAGCAGTACTTC. Its translation is CASIKSVAKDYEQYF.